A single sample is the source of the 3 T cell receptor beta chains below, sequenced in a study of cytomegalovirus exposure and HLA in healthy donors. PCR was performed using 60 Vbeta and 13 Jbeta primers. Generated by immunoSEQ multiplex PCR, the TCRdb table keeps only in-frame clones and is missing some. This table holds about 52,000 clones, over 60% found once. Sample: PBMCs. The receptors stem from a woman in her forties or fifties in good health and CMV-seronegative.

The chain combines TRBV30 with TRBJ2-7; no definite D call. The CDR3 covers 13 residues. The germline gives CDR1 GTSNPN, CDR2 SVGIG (reference sequence). V dropped 4 bases and J dropped 1 base, with 11 bases sitting between them. This CDR3 reads CAWTQSTSYEQYF. The CDR3 nucleotides read TGTGCCTGGACCCAATCGACTTCCTACGAGCAGTACTTC.

The CDR3 DNA reads TGTGCCAGCAACTCACAGGGCGTGAGTCATTCACCCCTCCACTTT. It translates to CASNSQGVSHSPLHF. The chain is built from TRBV6-5 and TRBJ1-6, with a possible D match to TRBD1 (6 bases). Germline values: CDR1 MNHEY, CDR2 SVGAGI. The CDR3 has 15 residues. Trimming left V 7 bases short and J 8 bases short, with 18 bases between.

This chain connects TRBV7-9 to TRBJ2-3; D remains ambiguous. Per germline, CDR1 SEHNR and CDR2 FQNEAQ (reference sequence). V dropped 3 bases and J dropped 2 bases, with 12 bases sitting between them. The CDR3 contains 15 residues. CDR3 sequence (DNA): TGTGCCAGCAGCTTGGCCTTCCTTACCACAGATACGCAGTATTTT. Protein sequence: CASSLAFLTTDTQYF.